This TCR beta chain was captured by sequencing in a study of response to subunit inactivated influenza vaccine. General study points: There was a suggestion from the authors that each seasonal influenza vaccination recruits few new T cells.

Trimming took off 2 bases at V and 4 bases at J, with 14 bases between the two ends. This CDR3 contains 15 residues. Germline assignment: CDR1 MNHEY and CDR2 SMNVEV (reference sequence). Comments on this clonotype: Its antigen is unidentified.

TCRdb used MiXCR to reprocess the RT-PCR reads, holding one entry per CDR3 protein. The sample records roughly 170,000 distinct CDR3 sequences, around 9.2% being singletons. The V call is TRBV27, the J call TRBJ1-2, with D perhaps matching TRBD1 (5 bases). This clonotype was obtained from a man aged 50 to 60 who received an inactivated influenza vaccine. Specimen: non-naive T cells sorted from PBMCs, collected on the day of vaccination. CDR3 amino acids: CASSLNPRVGYGYTF. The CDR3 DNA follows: TGTGCCAGCAGTTTAAACCCCAGGGTGGGCTATGGCTACACCTTC.